This entry is about one T cell receptor (beta chain). The target antigen is unknown. Constant-region reverse primers amplified full-length variable regions, followed by semi-nested Nested Universal Primer A PCR. TCRdb independently ran MiXCR on the 5' RACE reads; one entry per CDR3 protein. The sample shows over 55,000 distinct CDR3 sequences, under 35% of them seen only once. Study observations and caveats: The TCR gene usage of tumor memory CD4+ T cells clustered together with blood and lymph node memory CD4+ cells and with lymph node naive CD4+ cells.

Germline V gene sequence: CDR1 LGHDT, CDR2 YNNKEL (reference sequence). Trimming took 5 bases from V and 2 from J; bases not matched to a gene: 10. The CDR3 covers 17 residues. CD25-based Treg depletion was applied to purified naive CD4+ T cells. The chain carries TRBV3-1 and TRBJ2-3; 10 bases are shared with TRBD2. This TCR was recovered from a female donor with breast cancer. The specimen sequenced was tumor-infiltrating naive CD4+ T cells sorted from the breast tumor. Subset given: naive CD4+ T cells, CD4+CD45RA+CD25-. The CDR3 region has the DNA TGTGCCAGCAGCGCCCCAAGGACTAGCGGTGACACAGATACGCAGTATTTT. Amino acids: CASSAPRTSGDTDTQYF.